The 25 T cell receptor beta chains below come from one sample, sequenced in a study of cytomegalovirus exposure and HLA in healthy donors. Use of 60 Vbeta and 13 Jbeta primers characterized the PCR. Profiling relied on immunoSEQ multiplex PCR, and the TCRdb table lists in-frame clones only, not all of them. This sample has under 150,000 clones, with 55% to 80% found just once. What was sequenced was PBMCs. The receptors come from a human donor in good health.

The chain couples TRBV7-9 to TRBJ1-2; TRBD1 aligns across 7 bases. V gave up 6 bases and J gave up 5 bases; unmatched junction bases: 12. The CDR3 length is 15 residues. The germline gives CDR1 SEHNR, CDR2 FQNEAQ (reference sequence). This CDR3 reads CASRNSDRDLYGYTF. CDR3 DNA: TGTGCCAGCAGAAACTCAGACAGGGACCTTTATGGCTACACCTTC.

This sequence joins TRBV5-6 and TRBJ1-2; D is perhaps TRBD1 (5 bases). Germline CDR1 and CDR2: SGHDT and YYEEEE. CDR3 length: 13 amino acids. The ends were cut back, 0 bases at V and 3 bases at J, with 6 bases in the middle. CDR3 nucleotides: TGTGCCAGCAGCTTGGACAGGCACTATGGCTACACCTTC. Translation: CASSLDRHYGYTF.

This clone has only a few counts. The chain has TRBV11-2 and TRBJ1-5; 9 positions agree with TRBD1. This CDR3 region has 15 residues. Germline V gives CDR1 SGHAT, CDR2 FQNNGV. Trimming took 5 bases from V and 6 from J; bases not matched to a gene: 8. The CDR3: CASSQDRGSSQPQHF. CDR3 nucleotides: TGTGCCAGCAGCCAGGACAGGGGATCAAGTCAGCCCCAGCATTTT.

This clone has just a few counts. The chain uses TRBV11-2 and TRBJ2-1; 7 positions agree with TRBD2. CDR1 and CDR2 from the germline V gene are SGHAT and FQNNGV. V trimming: 1 base; J trimming: 4 bases; junction bases outside the gene matches: 4. The CDR3 loop spans 15 amino acids. The CDR3 DNA sequence: TGTGCCAGCAGCTTAGTGCGGGGGAAATACAATGAGCAGTTCTTC. The encoded protein is CASSLVRGKYNEQFF. Supplemented by reference TRBV11-2 and TRBJ2-1, the full variable domain reads EAGVAQSPRYKIIEKRQSVAFWCNPISGHATLYWYQQILGQGPKLLIQFQNNGVVDDSQLPKDRFSAERLKGVDSTLKIQPAKLEDSAVYLCASSLVRGKYNEQFFGPGTRLTVL.

The chain couples TRBV7-9 to TRBJ1-1; unclear D gene. Germline V gene data show CDR1 as SEHNR and CDR2 as FQNEAQ (reference sequence). The CDR3 length is 17 residues. The V and J ends lost 2 bases and 1 base respectively, with 17 bases between them. The CDR3 region has the DNA TGTGCCAGCAGCTTAAGTGCGGGAAAAAGGAAGAACACTGAAGCTTTCTTT. Its protein product is CASSLSAGKRKNTEAFF.

The chain has TRBV6-5 and TRBJ2-3; D is unclear. With 2 bases removed from V and 2 bases from J, the gap between germline ends came to 8 bases. The CDR3 sequence is 14 residues long. From germline, CDR1 is MNHEY and CDR2 SVGAGI. CDR3 loop: CASSYVSNTDTQYF. DNA for the CDR3: TGTGCCAGCAGTTACGTTTCCAACACAGATACGCAGTATTTT.

V gene TRBV5-4 combines with J gene TRBJ1-2; D ambiguous. From germline, CDR1 is SGHNT and CDR2 YYREEE (reference sequence). The V and J ends lost 0 bases and 7 bases respectively, with 13 bases between them. There are 14 residues in the CDR3. CDR3 DNA sequence: TGTGCCAGCAGCTTGGACGGGAGGGTCGGTGGCTACACCTTC. Its protein is CASSLDGRVGGYTF.

This clone occurred many times. This rearrangement joins TRBV7-9 to TRBJ1-4, with a possible D match to TRBD1 (5 bases). The CDR3 consists of 15 residues. V shed 6 bases and J shed 8 bases, with 19 bases lying between them. CDR1 is SEHNR and CDR2 is FQNEAQ in the germline V gene (reference sequence). The CDR3 sequence: CASRPPLRQGEKLFF. The CDR3 nucleotides are TGTGCCAGCAGACCCCCCTTACGGCAGGGAGAAAAACTGTTTTTT.

V and J are TRBV10-3 and TRBJ2-3, with a possible D match to TRBD2 (5 bases). This CDR3 comprises 18 residues. V was cut by 7 bases and J by 1 base, with 24 bases left in between. The germline V gene encodes CDR1 ENHRY and CDR2 SYGVKD. The CDR3 bases are TGTGCCATCATCGCAGCCTCCGGACTCCGCGTTCGCACAGATACGCAGTATTTT. Protein sequence: CAIIAASGLRVRTDTQYF.

This clone was observed a few times. V is TRBV9 and J is TRBJ1-3; the D gene is possibly TRBD1 (6 bases). CDR1 is SGDLS and CDR2 is YYNGEE in the germline V gene. V lost 4 bases and J lost 0, with 14 bases in between. The CDR3 spans 16 residues. The CDR3 loop is CASSPKGQRSGNTIYF. CDR3 DNA sequence: TGTGCCAGCAGCCCCAAAGGACAGCGCTCTGGAAACACCATATATTTT.

This rearrangement joins TRBV11-2 to TRBJ1-1, with TRBD1 as a possible D gene (6 bases). CDR3 size: 14 residues. Germline CDR1 is SGHAT and CDR2 is FQNNGV. Between the trimmed V and J ends, which lost 5 bases and 4 bases, there was a span of 14 bases. CDR3 nucleotide sequence: TGTGCCAGCAGCCCAGGGGCCCTTACCACTGAAGCTTTCTTT. Its protein product is CASSPGALTTEAFF. The whole variable domain, remainder taken from reference TRBV11-2 and TRBJ1-1, is EAGVAQSPRYKIIEKRQSVAFWCNPISGHATLYWYQQILGQGPKLLIQFQNNGVVDDSQLPKDRFSAERLKGVDSTLKIQPAKLEDSAVYLCASSPGALTTEAFFGQGTRLTVV.

For this clone: This CDR3 is also generated by other DNA sequences in the sample. The chain has TRBV28 and TRBJ2-7; 9 nucleotides agree with TRBD1. The V gene end was trimmed by 4 bases and the J gene end by 2 bases; junction bases not matched to a gene: 3. The CDR3 totals 14 residues. The germline V gene has CDR1 MDHEN and CDR2 SYDVKM. In DNA, the CDR3 is TGTGCCAGCAGTTCTGGACAGGGGACCTACGAGCAGTACTTC. Translating it yields CASSSGQGTYEQYF.

The chain couples TRBV4-1 to TRBJ2-1; D may be TRBD2 (6 bases). This CDR3 is 14 amino acids long. Trimming shortened V by 2 bases and J by 9 bases, and 14 bases separated the two germline ends. Looked up from germline, CDR1 is MGHRA and CDR2 is YSYEKL. The CDR3 loop reads CASSQPHLGGEQFF. CDR3 DNA sequence: TGCGCCAGCAGCCAACCCCACCTCGGGGGTGAGCAGTTCTTC.

The chain employs TRBV6-5 and TRBJ2-7, with 9 nucleotides matching TRBD2. Germline trimming cut 2 bases from V and 4 bases from J; bases unmatched to any gene: 6. The CDR3 extends over 15 amino acids. Germline CDR1 is MNHEY and CDR2 is SVGAGI. The chain's CDR3 is CASSYVAGGRYEQYF. The DNA of the CDR3 is TGTGCCAGCAGTTACGTGGCGGGGGGGCGGTACGAGCAGTACTTC.

V is TRBV6-1 and J is TRBJ2-6, with TRBD1 as a possible D gene (5 bases). The CDR3 is 18 residues long. CDR1 and CDR2 from the germline V gene are MNHNS and SASEGT. V lost 3 bases and J lost 4, with 19 bases in between. The CDR3 loop reads CASSDPRQRLEGANVLTF. Written as DNA, the CDR3 is TGTGCCAGCAGTGATCCGAGACAGAGATTAGAGGGGGCCAACGTCCTGACTTTC.

This clone appeared once. The chain uses TRBV19 and TRBJ2-3; 9 positions match TRBD1. Germline-derived CDR1 and CDR2 are LNHDA and SQIVND (reference sequence). V trimming: 6 bases; J trimming: 7 bases; junction bases outside the gene matches: 8. The CDR3 loop spans 14 amino acids. The CDR3 DNA follows: TGTGCCAGTAGCTTAGGGACAGGGCTGAATACGCAGTATTTT. This translates into CASSLGTGLNTQYF.

CDR3 in amino acids: CASTPQEGIYEQYF. The CDR3 DNA is TGCGCCAGCACCCCCCAGGAGGGGATCTACGAGCAGTACTTC. The rearrangement links TRBV5-1 to TRBJ2-7, with D possibly TRBD2 on 6 matching bases. The CDR3 sequence is 14 residues long. Deletions cut 6 bases from V and 3 bases from J, with 16 bases between. In germline, CDR1 is SGHRS, CDR2 YFSETQ.

This clone was counted a single time. V gene TRBV28 combines with J gene TRBJ2-1; 7 bases are shared with TRBD2. With 4 bases clipped from V and 8 bases from J, the junction kept 8 bases outside the gene matches. Germline V gives CDR1 MDHEN, CDR2 SYDVKM. The CDR3 loop spans 14 amino acids. The CDR3 bases are TGTGCCAGCAGTTATTACGGGGGGAACGATGAGCAGTTCTTC. This encodes CASSYYGGNDEQFF.

This chain joins TRBV5-4 and TRBJ1-6, with D perhaps matching TRBD1 (5 bases). Germline CDR1 and CDR2: SGHNT and YYREEE (reference sequence). The V end was cut by 0 bases, the J end by 8 bases, with 9 bases between. This CDR3 is built from 14 residues. The CDR3 DNA is TGTGCCAGCAGCTTGGCTGGGGCGTATTCACCCCTCCACTTT. Amino acids: CASSLAGAYSPLHF.

This chain joins TRBV2 and TRBJ2-3; D not certain. Trimming stripped 1 base from V and 6 bases from J, with 5 bases between. CDR3 size: 12 residues. The germline V gene encodes CDR1 SNHLY and CDR2 FYNNEI. CDR3 sequence reads: CASSEGRDTQYF. DNA for the CDR3: TGTGCCAGCAGTGAAGGGCGGGATACGCAGTATTTT.

This clone was picked up one time. The chain links TRBV6-5 to TRBJ2-7, with a tentative D call TRBD1 (6 bases). The length of the CDR3 is 13 residues. Looked up from germline, CDR1 is MNHEY and CDR2 is SVGAGI. Trimming took off 7 bases at V and 1 base at J, with 11 bases between the two ends. The CDR3 sequence is CASNKDSSYEQYF. In DNA, the CDR3 is TGTGCCAGCAATAAGGACAGTTCCTACGAGCAGTACTTC.

This chain connects TRBV7-8 to TRBJ1-5; 8 bases align to TRBD1. J gave up 6 bases and V 4 bases, and 2 bases lay outside the gene matches. CDR3 length equals 13 residues. Germline loops: CDR1 SGHVS, CDR2 FQNEAQ. The CDR3 loop is CASSYDRGQPQHF. The CDR3 DNA follows: TGTGCCAGCAGCTATGACAGGGGTCAGCCCCAGCATTTT.

This clone was picked up a small number of times. The CDR3 loop is CASSAGLTGNTIYF. The DNA of the CDR3 is TGTGCCAGCAGCGCTGGACTTACTGGAAACACCATATATTTT. V gene TRBV9 combines with J gene TRBJ1-3; D remains unclear. V was shortened by 3 bases and J by 2 bases, with 9 bases between the two germline ends. CDR1 SGDLS and CDR2 YYNGEE come from the germline V gene. The CDR3 is made up of 14 amino acids. Variable domain in full (rest from reference TRBV9 and TRBJ1-3): DSGVTQTPKHLITATGQRVTLRCSPRSGDLSVYWYQQSLDQGLQFLIQYYNGEERAKGNILERFSAQQFPDLHSELNLSSLELGDSALYFCASSAGLTGNTIYFGEGSWLTVV.

This clone was seen only a few times. The rearrangement links TRBV9 to TRBJ2-5, with 11 bases that match TRBD2. The CDR3 has 17 residues. The junction had 7 bases not matched to a gene; V was cut back by 2 bases and J by 1 base. Germline CDR1 and CDR2: SGDLS and YYNGEE. Here the CDR3 DNA reads TGTGCCAGCAGCGTCCGCGCTAGCGGGGGGCTCCAAGAGACCCAGTACTTC. This gives the protein CASSVRASGGLQETQYF.

This clone was detected only a few times. The V call is TRBV18, the J call TRBJ1-1; 8 bases are a match to TRBD1. Unmatched junction bases numbered 4, after V lost 3 bases and J lost 1 base. Germline assignment: CDR1 KGHSH and CDR2 LQKENI. The CDR3 covers 15 residues. CDR3 sequence: CASSPRTGKNTEAFF. In DNA form, the CDR3 reads TGTGCCAGCTCACCGCGGACAGGGAAGAACACTGAAGCTTTCTTT.